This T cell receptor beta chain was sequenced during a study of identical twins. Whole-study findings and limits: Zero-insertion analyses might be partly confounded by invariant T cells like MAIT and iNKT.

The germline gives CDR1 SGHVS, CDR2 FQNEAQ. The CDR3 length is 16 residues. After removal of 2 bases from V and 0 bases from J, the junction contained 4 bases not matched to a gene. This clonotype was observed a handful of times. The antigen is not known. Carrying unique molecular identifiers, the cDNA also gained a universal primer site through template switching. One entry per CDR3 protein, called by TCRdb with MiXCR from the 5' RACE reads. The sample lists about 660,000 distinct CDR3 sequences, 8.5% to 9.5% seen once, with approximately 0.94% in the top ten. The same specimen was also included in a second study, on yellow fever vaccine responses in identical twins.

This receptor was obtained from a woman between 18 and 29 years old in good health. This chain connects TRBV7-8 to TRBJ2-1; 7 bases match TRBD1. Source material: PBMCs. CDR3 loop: CASSLQGTVSYNEQFF. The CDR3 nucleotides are TGTGCCAGCAGCTTACAGGGGACAGTCTCCTACAATGAGCAGTTCTTC.